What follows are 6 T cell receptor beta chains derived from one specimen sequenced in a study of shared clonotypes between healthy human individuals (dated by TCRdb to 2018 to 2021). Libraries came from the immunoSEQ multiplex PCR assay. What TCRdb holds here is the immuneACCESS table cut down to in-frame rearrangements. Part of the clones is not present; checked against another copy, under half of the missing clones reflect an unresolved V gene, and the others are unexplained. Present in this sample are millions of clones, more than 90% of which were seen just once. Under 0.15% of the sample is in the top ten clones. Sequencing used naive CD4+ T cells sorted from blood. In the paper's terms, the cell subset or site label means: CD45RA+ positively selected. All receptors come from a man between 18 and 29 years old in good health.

This CDR3 reads CASSLVGQTQYF. The CDR3 DNA follows: TGTGCCAGCAGCTTAGTTGGGCAGACCCAGTACTTC. The chain combines TRBV7-2 with TRBJ2-5; no definite D call. The CDR3 covers 12 residues. Trimming stripped 1 base from V and 6 bases from J, with 6 bases between. Germline V gives CDR1 SGHTA, CDR2 FQGNSA. Complete variable domain (other parts from reference TRBV7-2 and TRBJ2-5): GAGVSQSPSNKVTEKGKDVELRCDPISGHTALYWYRQSLGQGLEFLIYFQGNSAPDKSGLPSDRFSAERTGGSVSTLTIQRTQQEDSAVYLCASSLVGQTQYFGPGTRLLVL.

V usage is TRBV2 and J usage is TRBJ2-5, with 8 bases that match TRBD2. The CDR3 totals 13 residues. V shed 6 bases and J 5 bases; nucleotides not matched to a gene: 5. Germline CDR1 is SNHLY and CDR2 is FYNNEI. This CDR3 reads CASSRKRGETQYF. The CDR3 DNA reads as TGTGCCAGCAGCCGAAAGCGGGGGGAGACCCAGTACTTC.

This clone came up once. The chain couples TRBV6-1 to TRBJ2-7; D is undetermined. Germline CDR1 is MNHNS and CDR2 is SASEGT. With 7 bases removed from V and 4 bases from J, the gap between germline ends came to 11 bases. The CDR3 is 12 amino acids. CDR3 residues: CASTGIMYEQYF. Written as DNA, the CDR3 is TGTGCCAGCACCGGAATAATGTACGAGCAGTACTTC.

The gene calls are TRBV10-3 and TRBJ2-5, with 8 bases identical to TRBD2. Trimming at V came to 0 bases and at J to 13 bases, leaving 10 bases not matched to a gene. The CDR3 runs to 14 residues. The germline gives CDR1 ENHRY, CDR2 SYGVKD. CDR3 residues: CAISESALAGVWYF. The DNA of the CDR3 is TGTGCCATCAGTGAGTCGGCCCTAGCGGGTGTGTGGTACTTC.

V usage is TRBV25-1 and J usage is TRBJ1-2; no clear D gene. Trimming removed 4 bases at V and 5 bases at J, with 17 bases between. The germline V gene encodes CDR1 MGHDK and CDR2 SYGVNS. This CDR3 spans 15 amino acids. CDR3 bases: TGTGCCAGCAGTGCTACAAAGGGCGCGCCATATGGCTACACCTTC. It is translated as CASSATKGAPYGYTF.

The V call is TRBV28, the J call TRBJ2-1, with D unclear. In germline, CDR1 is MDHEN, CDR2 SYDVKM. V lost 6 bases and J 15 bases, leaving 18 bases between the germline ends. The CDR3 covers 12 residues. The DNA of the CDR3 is TGTGCCAGCAGCCTCGAACGACGTGGGCTGTTCTTC. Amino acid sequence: CASSLERRGLFF. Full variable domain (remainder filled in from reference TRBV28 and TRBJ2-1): DVKVTQSSRYLVKRTGEKVFLECVQDMDHENMFWYRQDPGLGLRLIYFSYDVKMKEKGDIPEGYSVSREKKERFSLILESASTNQTSMYLCASSLERRGLFFGPGTRLTVL.